The 20 T cell receptor beta chains listed next were all sequenced from one sample in a study of T cells expressing NK-cell markers. One entry per CDR3 protein, without DNA, is what TCRdb gives after re-calling the 5' RACE reads. This sample's clone table lists under 600,000 distinct CDR3 sequences. Sequencing was carried out using blood T cells: a sorted CD56 or NKG2C T cell subset, CD4+ or CD8+ T cells, or bulk PBMC T cells (not recorded which). Receptors were obtained from a woman in her 50s in good health.

The chain's CDR3 is CASSFVGGVPGELFF. The genes are TRBV12-3 or TRBV12-4 and TRBJ2-2; TCRdb indicates TRBD2, and absent DNA this call remains unverified. The CDR3 covers 15 residues.

The CDR3 loop is CASSPTRPGVDTQYF. The V call is TRBV3-1, the J call TRBJ2-3; as DNA is missing, the TRBD1 call by TCRdb cannot be tested. The CDR3 has 15 amino acids. Germline V gene data show CDR1 as LGHDT and CDR2 as YNNKEL (reference sequence).

The gene calls are TRBV7-7 and TRBJ2-1. The CDR3 is 13 amino acids. Germline V lookup: CDR1 SSHAT, CDR2 FNYEAQ (reference sequence). The CDR3 protein is CASSLGGPSEQFF.

The chain joins TRBV29-1 to TRBJ2-6. The CDR3 extends over 13 amino acids. Germline V gives CDR1 SQVTM, CDR2 ANQGSEA. Here the CDR3 reads CSIRSSGANVLTF.

The gene calls are TRBV10-2 and TRBJ2-4; as DNA is missing, the TRBD2 call by TCRdb cannot be tested. CDR3 length: 17 residues. Germline CDR1 reads WSHSY; CDR2 reads SAAADI. This CDR3 reads CASSEGGRLGAKNIQYF.

The chain combines TRBV5-1 with TRBJ2-1; TCRdb selects TRBD1, and the lack of DNA leaves this call unchecked. This CDR3 is built from 16 residues. Per germline, CDR1 SGHRS and CDR2 YFSETQ. The CDR3 loop reads CASSLAGGLASNEQFF. The whole variable domain, filled in from reference TRBV5-1 and TRBJ2-1, reads KAGVTQTPRYLIKTRGQQVTLSCSPISGHRSVSWYQQTPGQGLQFLFEYFSETQRNKGNFPGRFSGRQFSNSRSEMNVSTLELGDSALYLCASSLAGGLASNEQFFGPGTRLTVL.

This chain uses TRBV5-5 with TRBJ1-3; TCRdb's D gene call, TRBD1, goes unchecked for lack of DNA. Germline values: CDR1 SGHKS, CDR2 YYEKEE (reference sequence). The CDR3 contains 18 residues. CDR3: CASSLVSAAGRTGNTIYF.

This chain's CDR3 is CSVVGLSSYNEQFF. The V gene is TRBV29-1, the J gene TRBJ2-1. This CDR3 contains 14 residues. Germline-derived CDR1 and CDR2 are SQVTM and ANQGSEA.

The chain links TRBV9 to TRBJ1-2. From germline, CDR1 is SGDLS and CDR2 YYNGEE. The CDR3 contains 15 residues. CDR3 residues: CASSVDSRAVGGYTF.

V usage is TRBV6-2 or TRBV6-3 and J usage is TRBJ2-4. This CDR3 is 13 amino acids long. The germline V gene has CDR1 MNHEY and CDR2 SVGEGT. The CDR3 protein is CASSLLLPNIQYF.

This chain uses TRBV20-1 with TRBJ1-5; the TCRdb D gene call, TRBD1, has no DNA to confirm it. This CDR3 contains 12 residues. CDR1 and CDR2 from the germline V gene are DFQATT and SNEGSKA (reference sequence). The chain's CDR3 is CSAAPPNQPQHF.

J is TRBJ1-1 and V is TRBV4-1. Germline lookup yields CDR1 MGHRA and CDR2 YSYEKL. The CDR3 totals 13 residues. The CDR3 spells CASSDWQATEAFF.

CDR3 loop: CASSLVPGWEAFF. The chain carries TRBV12-3 or TRBV12-4 and TRBJ1-1. CDR3 length equals 13 residues.

The chain recombines TRBV7-9 with TRBJ1-3; lacking DNA, the TRBD1 call made by TCRdb goes unchecked. The CDR3 is made up of 15 amino acids. Per germline, CDR1 SEHNR and CDR2 FQNEAQ (reference sequence). CDR3 sequence reads: CASSSAQGAGNTIYF.

This chain joins TRBV20-1 and TRBJ2-1; TCRdb selects TRBD1, and the lack of DNA leaves this call unchecked. This CDR3 region has 13 residues. The germline CDR1 and CDR2 sequences are DFQATT and SNEGSKA (reference sequence). This CDR3 reads CSVDGGPDNEQFF.

V usage is TRBV12-3 or TRBV12-4 and J usage is TRBJ2-1; TCRdb selects TRBD1, and the lack of DNA leaves this call unchecked. The CDR3 sequence is 12 residues long. This CDR3 reads CASSPQDSEQFF.

This chain uses TRBV4-2 with TRBJ2-5; TCRdb gives TRBD1 as the D gene, but with no DNA this cannot be confirmed. This CDR3 region has 18 residues. Germline loops: CDR1 LGHNA, CDR2 YNFKEQ. The CDR3 sequence is CASSQAGRGGIKEETQYF.

This chain joins TRBV24-1 and TRBJ2-2; TCRdb picks TRBD2, but there is no DNA to check that call. This CDR3 region has 14 residues. The germline CDR1 and CDR2 sequences are KGHDR and SFDVKD. CDR3 amino acids: CATSARWETGELFF.

The genes are TRBV7-8 and TRBJ2-1; there is no DNA to check the TCRdb D call of TRBD1. The germline V gene encodes CDR1 SGHVS and CDR2 FQNEAQ. The CDR3 covers 17 residues. CDR3: CASSLVRTGRSGDEQFF.

The chain has TRBV3-1 and TRBJ2-2; the TCRdb D gene call, TRBD1, has no DNA to confirm it. The V gene's germline CDR1 is LGHDT and CDR2 YNNKEL (reference sequence). The CDR3 contains 17 residues. The CDR3 spells CASSLLGRWQGAGELFF.